This is a list of T cell receptor beta chains from one sample in a study of human T cells and chemical hapten exposure. From the RACE reads, TCRdb called clonotypes with MiXCR, one entry per CDR3 protein. Among tens of thousands of distinct CDR3 sequences listed, around 9.5% were seen once. The specimen was whole blood, collected in connection with sensitization to the hapten diphenylcyclopropenone (DPC). The receptors come from a woman aged 40 to 50 with alopecia areata. Some clones in this sample may be carry-over from other donors' samples. Each CDR3 is given with its conserved first and last residue. The D gene is left open where the match is weak. The listing skips clone size in some rows; elsewhere it reads once, few, many or a size class.

clone_size j_call cdr3_length d_call v_call cdr3_aa cdr3_nt
many TRBJ1-1 13 - TRBV29-1 CSVATQLHTEAFF TGCAGCGTGGCAACACAGCTGCACACTGAAGCTTTCTTT
many TRBJ2-7 16 TRBD2 TRBV2 CASSERRGVRSYEQYF TGTGCCAGCAGTGAGAGGCGGGGGGTACGGTCCTACGAGCAGTACTTC
- TRBJ1-3 15 - TRBV11-2 CASSLEPGRGNTIYF TGTGCCAGCAGCTTAGAACCAGGGCGCGGAAACACCATATATTTT
many TRBJ2-1 10 - TRBV20-1 CSAWINEQFF TGCTCCGCCTGGATCAATGAGCAGTTCTTC
many TRBJ1-1 16 TRBD1 TRBV19 CASSPRDRGRATEAFF TGTGCCAGTAGCCCCCGGGACAGGGGAAGAGCCACTGAAGCTTTCTTT
many TRBJ2-7 13 - TRBV18 CASSPDGTYEQYF TGTGCCAGCTCACCCGACGGAACTTACGAGCAGTACTTC
- TRBJ2-1 15 - TRBV6-5 CASRPLAGGDNEQFF TGTGCCAGCAGACCTCTTGCGGGCGGGGACAATGAGCAGTTCTTC
many TRBJ2-3 13 - TRBV28 CASNEGGPDTQYF TGTGCCAGCAATGAGGGGGGACCAGATACGCAGTATTTT
few TRBJ2-4 18 - TRBV4-1 CASSQDWNSFGSKNIQYF TGCGCCAGCAGCCAAGATTGGAATAGCTTCGGGTCCAAAAACATTCAGTACTTC
many TRBJ2-5 13 - TRBV10-3 CAISQDREETQYF TGTGCCATCAGTCAGGACAGAGAAGAGACCCAGTACTTC
few TRBJ1-4 12 - TRBV28 CASSEKNEKLFF TGTGCCAGCAGTGAGAAAAATGAAAAACTGTTTTTT
few TRBJ2-7 20 TRBD2 TRBV4-3 CASSQEAIGTSGGAPYEQYF TGCGCCAGCAGCCAAGAAGCGATCGGGACTAGCGGGGGTGCCCCCTACGAGCAGTACTTC
few TRBJ2-1 13 - TRBV28 CASSLPTSRGQFF TGTGCCAGCAGTCTGCCGACTTCCAGGGGGCAGTTCTTC
- TRBJ2-7 15 - TRBV28 CASSQSWQSYYEQYF TGTGCCAGCAGTCAGTCTTGGCAGAGCTACTACGAGCAGTACTTC
- TRBJ2-3 14 TRBD2 TRBV19 CASTLRLAADTQYF TGTGCCAGCACCCTGAGACTAGCGGCAGATACGCAGTATTTT
few TRBJ1-5 16 - TRBV7-9 CASSLSRAASNRPQHF TGTGCCAGCAGCTTAAGCCGCGCAGCCAGCAATCGGCCCCAGCATTTT
many TRBJ2-7 17 TRBD2 TRBV4-3 CASSRKIGTSGGLEQYF TGCGCCAGCAGCCGCAAAATCGGGACTAGCGGGGGTCTTGAGCAGTACTTC
few TRBJ2-5 15 TRBD2 TRBV11-2 CASSFKAGGKETQYF TGTGCCAGCAGCTTCAAAGCGGGGGGGAAAGAGACCCAGTACTTC
many TRBJ2-3 13 - TRBV20-1 CSAPTANTDTQYF TGCAGTGCTCCGACGGCGAACACAGATACGCAGTATTTT
many TRBJ2-3 15 - TRBV7-6 CASSSYRGGPDTQYF TGTGCCAGCAGCTCTTACAGGGGGGGTCCAGATACGCAGTATTTT
- TRBJ2-5 18 TRBD2 TRBV7-6 CASSLSTSGGASTETQYF TGTGCCAGCAGCTTAAGTACTAGCGGGGGGGCCTCGACAGAGACCCAGTACTTC
- TRBJ1-5 15 - TRBV7-9 CASSRGDLSNQPQHF TGTGCCAGCAGCCGAGGGGACTTGAGCAATCAGCCCCAGCATTTT
many TRBJ2-1 16 TRBD2 TRBV28 CASSLSLAGGVNEQFF TGTGCCAGCAGTTTATCCCTAGCGGGGGGGGTCAATGAGCAGTTCTTC
many TRBJ2-7 15 TRBD1 TRBV28 CASSSPGQGWYEQYF TGTGCCAGCAGTTCCCCGGGACAGGGGTGGTACGAGCAGTACTTC
many TRBJ2-2 14 TRBD1 TRBV30 CAWSETGDSGELFF TGTGCCTGGTCCGAGACAGGGGATTCGGGGGAGCTGTTTTTT
many TRBJ2-5 12 - TRBV30 CAWGMNQETQYF TGTGCCTGGGGGATGAACCAAGAGACCCAGTACTTC
- TRBJ1-1 17 - TRBV6-5 CASSYSVAGTTNTEAFF TGTGCCAGCAGTTACTCAGTTGCTGGGACAACGAACACTGAAGCTTTCTTT
many TRBJ2-1 13 - TRBV28 CASSLGRYNEQFF TGTGCCAGCAGTTTGGGCAGATACAATGAGCAGTTCTTC
few TRBJ1-1 15 TRBD1 TRBV7-9 CASSFPTGAGTEAFF TGTGCCAGCAGCTTCCCGACAGGGGCCGGCACTGAAGCTTTCTTT